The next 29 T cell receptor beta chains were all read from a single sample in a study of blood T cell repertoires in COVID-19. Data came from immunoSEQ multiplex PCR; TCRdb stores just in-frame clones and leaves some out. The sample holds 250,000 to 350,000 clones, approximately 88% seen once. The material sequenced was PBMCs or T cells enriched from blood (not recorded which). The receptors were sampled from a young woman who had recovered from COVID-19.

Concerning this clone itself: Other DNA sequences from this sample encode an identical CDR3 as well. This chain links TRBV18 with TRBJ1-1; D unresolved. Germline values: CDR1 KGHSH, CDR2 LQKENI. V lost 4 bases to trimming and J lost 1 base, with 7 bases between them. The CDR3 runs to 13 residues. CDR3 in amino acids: CASSLQANTEAFF. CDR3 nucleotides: TGTGCCAGCTCACTCCAGGCGAACACTGAAGCTTTCTTT.

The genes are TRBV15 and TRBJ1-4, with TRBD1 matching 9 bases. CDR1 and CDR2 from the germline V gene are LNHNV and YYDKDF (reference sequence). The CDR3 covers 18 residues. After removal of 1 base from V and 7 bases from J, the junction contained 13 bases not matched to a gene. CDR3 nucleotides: TGTGCCACCAGCAGAGGAAAAGGCGCGGGACAGGGTGGTGAAAAACTGTTTTTT. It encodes CATSRGKGAGQGGEKLFF.

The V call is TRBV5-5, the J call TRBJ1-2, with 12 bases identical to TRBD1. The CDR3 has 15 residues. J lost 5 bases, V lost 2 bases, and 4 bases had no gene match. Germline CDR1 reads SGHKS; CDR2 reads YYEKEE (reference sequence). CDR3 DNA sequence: TGTGCCAGCAGCTTAGGGACAGGGGGCGAATATGGCTACACCTTC. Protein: CASSLGTGGEYGYTF.

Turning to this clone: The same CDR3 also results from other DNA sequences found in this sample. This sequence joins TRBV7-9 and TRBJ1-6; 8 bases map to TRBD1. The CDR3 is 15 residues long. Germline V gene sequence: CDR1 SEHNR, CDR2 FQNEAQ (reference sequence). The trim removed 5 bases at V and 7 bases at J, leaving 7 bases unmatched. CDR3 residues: CASSLGQGSNSPLHF. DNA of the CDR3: TGTGCCAGCAGCCTAGGACAGGGATCCAATTCACCCCTCCACTTT.

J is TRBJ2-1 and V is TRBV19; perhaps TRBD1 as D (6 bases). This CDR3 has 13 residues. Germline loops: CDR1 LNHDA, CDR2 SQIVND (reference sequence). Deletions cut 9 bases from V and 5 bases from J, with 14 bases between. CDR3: CARLTGSHNEQFF. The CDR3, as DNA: TGTGCCAGACTTACAGGGTCCCACAATGAGCAGTTCTTC.

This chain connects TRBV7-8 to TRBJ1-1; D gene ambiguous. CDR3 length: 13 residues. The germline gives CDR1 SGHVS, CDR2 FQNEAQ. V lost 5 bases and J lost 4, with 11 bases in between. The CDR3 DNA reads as TGTGCCAGCAGCGCTAATGAGGCCACTGAAGCTTTCTTT. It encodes CASSANEATEAFF.

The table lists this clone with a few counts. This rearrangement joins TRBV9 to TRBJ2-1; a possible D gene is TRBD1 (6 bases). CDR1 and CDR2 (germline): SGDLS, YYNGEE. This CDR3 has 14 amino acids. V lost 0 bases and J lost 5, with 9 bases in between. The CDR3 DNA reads TGTGCCAGCAGCGTAGCTTACAGGGACAATGAGCAGTTCTTC. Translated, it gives CASSVAYRDNEQFF.

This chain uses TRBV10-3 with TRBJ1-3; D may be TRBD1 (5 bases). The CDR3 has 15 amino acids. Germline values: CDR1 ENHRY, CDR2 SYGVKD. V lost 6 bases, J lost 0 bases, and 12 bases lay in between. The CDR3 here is CAIRDGQGSGNTIYF. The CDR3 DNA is TGTGCCATCAGGGACGGGCAGGGCTCTGGAAACACCATATATTTT.

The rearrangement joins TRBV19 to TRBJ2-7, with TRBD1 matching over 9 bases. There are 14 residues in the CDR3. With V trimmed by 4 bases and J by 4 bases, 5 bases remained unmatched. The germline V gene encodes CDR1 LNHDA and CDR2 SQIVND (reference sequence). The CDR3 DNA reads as TGTGCCAGTAGTACCATGGGACAGGGTTACGAGCAGTACTTC. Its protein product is CASSTMGQGYEQYF. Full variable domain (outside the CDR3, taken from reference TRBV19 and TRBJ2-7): DGGITQSPKYLFRKEGQNVTLSCEQNLNHDAMYWYRQDPGQGLRLIYYSQIVNDFQKGDIAEGYSVSREKKESFPLTVTSAQKNPTAFYLCASSTMGQGYEQYFGPGTRLTVT.

Here the CDR3 reads CAISVLAGTTDTQYF. The CDR3 DNA reads TGTGCCATCAGTGTACTAGCGGGCACCACAGATACGCAGTATTTT. J is TRBJ2-3 and V is TRBV10-3; TRBD2 agrees at 9 bases. The CDR3 contains 15 residues. CDR1 and CDR2 (germline): ENHRY, SYGVKD. J gave up 2 bases and V 4 bases, and 4 bases lay outside the gene matches.

This CDR3 is CASSEGLAGGQETQYF. CDR3 nucleotides: TGCGCCAGCAGTGAGGGACTAGCGGGAGGGCAAGAGACCCAGTACTTC. V and J are TRBV10-2 and TRBJ2-5; 15 nucleotides line up with TRBD2. V shed 2 bases and J 2 bases; nucleotides not matched to a gene: 0. The CDR3 length is 16 residues. Germline V lookup: CDR1 WSHSY, CDR2 SAAADI.

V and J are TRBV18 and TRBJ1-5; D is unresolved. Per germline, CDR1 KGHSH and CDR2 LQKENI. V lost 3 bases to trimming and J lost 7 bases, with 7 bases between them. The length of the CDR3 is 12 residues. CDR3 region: CASSPGEQPQHF. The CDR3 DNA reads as TGTGCCAGCTCACCTGGGGAGCAGCCCCAGCATTTT.

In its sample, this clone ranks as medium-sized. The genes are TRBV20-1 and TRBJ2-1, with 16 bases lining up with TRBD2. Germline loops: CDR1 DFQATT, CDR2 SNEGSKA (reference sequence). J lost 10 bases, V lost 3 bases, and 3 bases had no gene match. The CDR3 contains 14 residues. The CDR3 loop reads CSASRGLAGGEQFF. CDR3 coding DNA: TGCAGTGCTAGTAGGGGACTAGCGGGAGGGGAGCAGTTCTTC.

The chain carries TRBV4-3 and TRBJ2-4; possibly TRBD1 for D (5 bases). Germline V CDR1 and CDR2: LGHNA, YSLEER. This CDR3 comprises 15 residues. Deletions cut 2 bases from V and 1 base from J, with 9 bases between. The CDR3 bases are TGCGCCAGCAGCCAACAGAACAGGGCCAAAAACATTCAGTACTTC. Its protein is CASSQQNRAKNIQYF.

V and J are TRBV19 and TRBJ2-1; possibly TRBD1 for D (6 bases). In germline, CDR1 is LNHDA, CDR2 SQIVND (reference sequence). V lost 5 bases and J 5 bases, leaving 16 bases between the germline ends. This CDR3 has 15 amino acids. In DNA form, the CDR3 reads TGTGCCAGTAGTCCTCAGGGGAACCCCAACAATGAGCAGTTCTTC. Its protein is CASSPQGNPNNEQFF.

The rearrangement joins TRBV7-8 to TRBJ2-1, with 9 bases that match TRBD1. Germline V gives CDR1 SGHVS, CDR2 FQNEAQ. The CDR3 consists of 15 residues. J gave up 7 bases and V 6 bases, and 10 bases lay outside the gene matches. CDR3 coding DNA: TGTGCCAGCAGTCCGGGACAGGGTCTTTGGAATGAGCAGTTCTTC. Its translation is CASSPGQGLWNEQFF.

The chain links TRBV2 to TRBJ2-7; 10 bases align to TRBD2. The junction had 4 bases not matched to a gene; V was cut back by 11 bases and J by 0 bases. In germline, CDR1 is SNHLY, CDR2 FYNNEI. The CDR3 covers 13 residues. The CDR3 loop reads CAGKREGSYEQYF. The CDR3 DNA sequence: TGTGCCGGAAAGCGGGAGGGCTCCTACGAGCAGTACTTC. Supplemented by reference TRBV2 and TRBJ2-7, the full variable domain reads EPEVTQTPSHQVTQMGQEVILRCVPISNHLYFYWYRQILGQKVEFLVSFYNNEISEKSEIFDDQFSVERPDGSNFTLKIRSTKLEDSAMYFCAGKREGSYEQYFGPGTRLTVT.

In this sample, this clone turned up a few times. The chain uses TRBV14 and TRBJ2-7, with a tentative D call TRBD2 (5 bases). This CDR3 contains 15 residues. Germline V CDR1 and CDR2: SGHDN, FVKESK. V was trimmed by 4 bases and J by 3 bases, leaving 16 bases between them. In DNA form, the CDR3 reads TGTGCCAGCAGCCCGTTTGGACTCCTAATCTACGAGCAGTACTTC. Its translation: CASSPFGLLIYEQYF.

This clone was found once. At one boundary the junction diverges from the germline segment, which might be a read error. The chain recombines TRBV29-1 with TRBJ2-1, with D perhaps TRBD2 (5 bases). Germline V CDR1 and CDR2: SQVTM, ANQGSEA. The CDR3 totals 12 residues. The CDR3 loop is CSALPGTPVAVF. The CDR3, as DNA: TGCAGCGCCCTGCCGGGAACACCGGTTGCCGTCTTC.

This CDR3 reads CASLKTGDYEQYF. Written as DNA, the CDR3 is TGTGCCAGCCTGAAAACAGGGGACTACGAGCAGTACTTC. The rearrangement links TRBV13 to TRBJ2-7, with TRBD1 matching 7 bases. This CDR3 has 13 residues. Germline V gene data show CDR1 as PRHDT and CDR2 as FYEKMQ (reference sequence). Trimming cost V 8 bases and J 3 bases; bases outside gene matches: 7.

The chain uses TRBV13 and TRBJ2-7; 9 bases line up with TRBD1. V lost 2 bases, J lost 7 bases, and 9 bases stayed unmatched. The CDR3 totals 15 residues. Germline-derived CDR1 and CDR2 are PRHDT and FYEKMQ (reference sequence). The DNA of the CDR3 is TGTGCCAGCAGCTTATCGGGACAGGGTAGCTCTGAGCAGTACTTC. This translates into CASSLSGQGSSEQYF.

The CDR3 bases are TGTGCCAGCAGCCGGGGACTAGCGGGGGGGCCAGGCGAGCAGTACTTC. This codes for CASSRGLAGGPGEQYF. The chain joins TRBV3-1 (or the pseudogene TRBV3-2) to TRBJ2-7; 16 positions agree with TRBD2. J lost 6 bases, V lost 4 bases, and 6 bases had no gene match. Germline V CDR1 and CDR2: LGHDT, YNNKEL (reference sequence). The CDR3 is 16 amino acids.

CDR3 amino acids: CASSRTGLGYTF. The DNA for the CDR3 is TGTGCCAGCAGTCGGACAGGTTTGGGCTACACCTTC. The V and J genes are TRBV28 and TRBJ1-2; TRBD1 matches 7 bases. V trimming: 5 bases; J trimming: 8 bases; junction bases outside the gene matches: 5. The CDR3 runs to 12 residues. CDR1 MDHEN and CDR2 SYDVKM come from the germline V gene.

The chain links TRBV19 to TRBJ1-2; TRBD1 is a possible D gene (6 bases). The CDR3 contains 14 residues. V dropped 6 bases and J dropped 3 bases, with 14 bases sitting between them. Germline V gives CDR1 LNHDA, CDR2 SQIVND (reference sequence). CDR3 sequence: CASSRNGGDYGYTF. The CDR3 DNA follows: TGTGCCAGTAGCCGGAATGGGGGCGACTATGGCTACACCTTC. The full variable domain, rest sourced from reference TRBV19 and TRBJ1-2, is DGGITQSPKYLFRKEGQNVTLSCEQNLNHDAMYWYRQDPGQGLRLIYYSQIVNDFQKGDIAEGYSVSREKKESFPLTVTSAQKNPTAFYLCASSRNGGDYGYTFGSGTRLTVV.

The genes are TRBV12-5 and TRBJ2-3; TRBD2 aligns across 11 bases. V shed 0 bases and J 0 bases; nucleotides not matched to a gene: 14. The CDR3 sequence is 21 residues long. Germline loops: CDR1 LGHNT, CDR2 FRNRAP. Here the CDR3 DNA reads TGTGCTAGTGGTTTGGTACTTGGACTAGCGGGTGGAGTTCAAAGCACAGATACGCAGTATTTT. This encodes CASGLVLGLAGGVQSTDTQYF.

The DNA of the CDR3 is TGTGCCAGCAGTTCCTTAGGAAGAGAGGTGCATGGCTACACCTTC. This translates into CASSSLGREVHGYTF. The chain is built from TRBV6-2 or TRBV6-3 and TRBJ1-2, with unresolved D. The V and J ends lost 4 bases and 6 bases respectively, with 18 bases between them. There are 15 residues in the CDR3. Germline V gene sequence: CDR1 MNHEY, CDR2 SVGEGT.

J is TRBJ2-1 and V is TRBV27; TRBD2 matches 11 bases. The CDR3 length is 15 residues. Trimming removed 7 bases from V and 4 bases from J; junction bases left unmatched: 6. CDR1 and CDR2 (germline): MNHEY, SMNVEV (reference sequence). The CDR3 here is CASTSGRRGYNEQFF. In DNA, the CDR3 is TGTGCCAGCACTAGCGGGAGGAGGGGTTACAATGAGCAGTTCTTC.

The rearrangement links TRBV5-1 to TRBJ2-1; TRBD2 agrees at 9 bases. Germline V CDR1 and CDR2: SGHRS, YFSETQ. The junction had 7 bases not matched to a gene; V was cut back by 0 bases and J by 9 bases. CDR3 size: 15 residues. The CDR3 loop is CASSLEVAGVGEQFF. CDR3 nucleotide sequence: TGCGCCAGCAGCTTGGAAGTAGCGGGAGTAGGTGAGCAGTTCTTC.

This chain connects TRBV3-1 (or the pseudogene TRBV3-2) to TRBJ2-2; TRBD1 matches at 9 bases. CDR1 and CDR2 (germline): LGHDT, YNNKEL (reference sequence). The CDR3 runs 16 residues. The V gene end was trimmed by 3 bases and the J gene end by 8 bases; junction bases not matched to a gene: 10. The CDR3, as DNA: TGTGCCAGCAGCCATGTCGTGGGGACAGGGTCTGGGGAGCTGTTTTTT. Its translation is CASSHVVGTGSGELFF.